These 21 T cell receptor beta chains originate from one sample sequenced in a study of blood T cells in healthy people across ages. A second PCR, run for about 7 to 11 cycles, used a sample-barcoded 5' primer plus a J-beta primer mix. In TCRdb, the 5' RACE reads were re-called with MiXCR into one record per CDR3 protein. The table shows about 2 million distinct CDR3 sequences, with 49% occurring only once. Input material: blood. The receptor source for this set is a woman aged 35 to 49 in good health.

The chain couples TRBV6-6 to TRBJ1-6; D not resolved. Germline V CDR1 and CDR2: MNHNY, SVGAGI (reference sequence). The V gene lost 7 bases and the J gene lost 5 bases, with 6 bases spanning the gap. This CDR3 region has 12 residues. CDR3 bases: TGTGCCAGCACTGGGGATAATTCACCCCTCCACTTT. Translation gives CASTGDNSPLHF.

Here the CDR3 DNA reads TGCAGCGGGGGGGGAGGGGGCTTCTACAATGAGCAGTTCTTC. Translating it yields CSGGGGGFYNEQFF. The chain is built from TRBV29-1 and TRBJ2-1; TRBD1 or TRBD2 may be the D gene (7 bases each). The CDR3 has 14 residues. Trimming cost V 7 bases and J 3 bases, with 16 bases left between them. Per germline, CDR1 SQVTM and CDR2 ANQGSEA.

The chain recombines TRBV19 with TRBJ1-5, with D maybe TRBD1 (5 bases). V was clipped by 0 bases and J by 6 bases, with 12 bases between them. CDR1 and CDR2 from the germline V gene are LNHDA and SQIVND (reference sequence). CDR3 length: 15 residues. The CDR3 loop reads CASSIDRGYGQPQHF. DNA for the CDR3: TGTGCCAGTAGTATAGATCGGGGGTATGGTCAGCCCCAGCATTTT.

The chain has TRBV28 and TRBJ2-5; TRBD2 aligns across 8 bases. This CDR3 is built from 15 residues. The germline CDR1 and CDR2 sequences are MDHEN and SYDVKM. Losses at the gene ends were 6 bases for V and 1 base for J; bases not matched to a gene: 7. CDR3 DNA: TGTGCCAGCAGGAGGCCCCGGGAGGGCCAAGAGACCCAGTACTTC. It encodes CASRRPREGQETQYF.

The V and J genes are TRBV4-2 and TRBJ2-5; 9 bases are shared with TRBD1. Germline loops: CDR1 LGHNA, CDR2 YNFKEQ. The CDR3 consists of 18 residues. V shed 0 bases and J 2 bases; nucleotides not matched to a gene: 10. The DNA of the CDR3 is TGTGCCAGCAGCCAAGACTTGACAGGGGGTAAACAACAAGAGACCCAGTACTTC. It codes for CASSQDLTGGKQQETQYF.

This chain joins TRBV4-1 and TRBJ1-1; 7 bases agree with TRBD1. Germline V CDR1 and CDR2: MGHRA, YSYEKL. J gave up 6 bases and V 3 bases, and 10 bases lay outside the gene matches. There are 15 residues in the CDR3. The CDR3 protein is CASSHRGGGAAEAFF. CDR3 bases: TGCGCCAGCAGCCATAGGGGAGGGGGCGCGGCTGAAGCTTTCTTT.

This chain connects TRBV9 to TRBJ2-7, with a possible D match to TRBD1 (6 bases). Trimming took 2 bases from V and 2 from J, leaving 11 bases between them. The length of the CDR3 is 14 residues. Looked up from germline, CDR1 is SGDLS and CDR2 is YYNGEE. Written as DNA, the CDR3 is TGTGCCAGCAGCGTTACGACAGGCCCCTACGAGCAGTACTTC. It specifies CASSVTTGPYEQYF.

There are a few counts of this clonotype. The chain employs TRBV5-1 and TRBJ2-7, with D maybe TRBD1 (9 bases). Deletions cut 4 bases from V and 5 bases from J, with 16 bases between. Germline CDR1 reads SGHRS; CDR2 reads YFSETQ. This CDR3 has 14 amino acids. The CDR3 DNA reads as TGCGCCAGCAGCCCGGGGGGGACAGGGAACGAGCAGTACTTC. Translation: CASSPGGTGNEQYF.

In this sample, this clonotype turned up a few times. The chain couples TRBV27 to TRBJ1-6; no reliable D call. Germline V gene lookup returns CDR1 MNHEY and CDR2 SMNVEV (reference sequence). This CDR3 has 15 amino acids. The V and J ends lost 2 bases and 9 bases respectively, with 14 bases between them. The CDR3 spells CASSLGRLGPSPLHF. The CDR3 DNA sequence: TGTGCCAGCAGTTTAGGACGGTTAGGTCCTTCACCCCTCCACTTT.

This clonotype was detected a few times. V usage is TRBV7-9 and J usage is TRBJ2-7, with TRBD1 matching over 11 bases. The ends lost 1 base at V and 4 bases at J; junction bases unmatched: 6. Germline CDR1 is SEHNR and CDR2 is FQNEAQ (reference sequence). This CDR3 has 16 residues. The CDR3 region is CASSLGTGGVGYEQYF. CDR3 nucleotides: TGTGCCAGCAGCTTAGGGACAGGGGGCGTAGGTTACGAGCAGTACTTC.

This clonotype was detected only once. An end of the junction differs from the germline gene, which may be a read error. The chain combines TRBV4-1 with TRBJ2-3; TRBD2 is a possible D gene (6 bases). The CDR3 is 15 residues long. Germline V gene data show CDR1 as MGHRA and CDR2 as YSYEKL. The CDR3 nucleotides are TGCGCCAGCAGCGAGGAGGGAAGCCTGCCAGATACGCAGTGTTTT. Translating gives CASSEEGSLPDTQCF.

CDR3 nucleotide sequence: TGCGCCAGCAGCTACGGGACAGCATCGAAGGGGGAGCTGTTTTTT. Amino acids: CASSYGTASKGELFF. The chain combines TRBV5-1 with TRBJ2-2, with 7 positions matching TRBD1. This CDR3 region has 15 residues. Germline CDR1 and CDR2: SGHRS and YFSETQ. With V trimmed by 3 bases and J by 8 bases, 10 bases remained unmatched.

As DNA, the CDR3 is TGTGCCAGCAGCGTAGGAGGACAGACGCGATCTAGCTCCTACGAGCAGTACTTC. Protein product: CASSVGGQTRSSSYEQYF. This rearrangement joins TRBV9 to TRBJ2-7, with D perhaps TRBD1 (6 bases). V was clipped by 0 bases and J by 0 bases, with 19 bases between them. Germline assignment: CDR1 SGDLS and CDR2 YYNGEE. This CDR3 is built from 18 residues.

This chain uses TRBV7-9 with TRBJ2-5; D call uncertain. V gave up 2 bases and J gave up 5 bases, with 15 bases separating them. CDR1 and CDR2 (germline): SEHNR, FQNEAQ (reference sequence). The CDR3 sequence is 15 residues long. The CDR3: CASSLSRELEETQYF. The CDR3 region has the DNA TGTGCCAGCAGCTTAAGTCGTGAGCTTGAGGAGACCCAGTACTTC.

This chain uses TRBV6-1 with TRBJ2-7, with D possibly being TRBD1 or TRBD2 (5 bases each). The J call may be mistaken, given a closer DNA end match to TRBJ2-4. CDR1 MNHNS and CDR2 SASEGT come from the germline V gene. The CDR3 sequence is 16 residues long. The CDR3 DNA is TGTGCCAGCAGTGAAGCATGGGGGAACCTAGGAGACATTCAGTACTTC. It translates to CASSEAWGNLGDIQYF.

The chain carries TRBV4-3 and TRBJ2-5; D not resolved. The V gene lost 0 bases and the J gene lost 11 bases, with 16 bases spanning the gap. The CDR3 has 14 amino acids. CDR1 and CDR2 from the germline V gene are LGHNA and YSLEER. DNA for the CDR3: TGCGCCAGCAGCCAAGATTCGAGTCCTCAAGAGCAGTACTTC. It yields the protein CASSQDSSPQEQYF.

V and J are TRBV15 and TRBJ2-7, with 11 bases identical to TRBD1. The CDR3 consists of 16 residues. Germline V gene data show CDR1 as LNHNV and CDR2 as YYDKDF (reference sequence). With 0 bases clipped from V and 1 base from J, the junction kept 2 bases outside the gene matches. The CDR3 loop reads CATSREGTGGSYEQYF. Here the CDR3 DNA reads TGTGCCACCAGCAGAGAAGGGACAGGGGGGTCCTACGAGCAGTACTTC.

This clonotype came up a few times. The chain couples TRBV12-3 or TRBV12-4 to TRBJ2-6, with TRBD1 identical over 8 bases. The CDR3 spans 16 residues. Trimming took 5 bases from V and 1 from J; bases not matched to a gene: 4. The CDR3 coding sequence is TGTGCCAGCAGTCCCAGGACAGGGTCTGGGGCCAACGTCCTGACTTTC. Translating it yields CASSPRTGSGANVLTF.

This clonotype was observed a few times. The genes are TRBV7-3 and TRBJ2-3; TRBD2 is a possible D gene (6 bases). V gave up 5 bases and J gave up 5 bases, with 17 bases separating them. This CDR3 is built from 15 residues. Per the germline V gene, CDR1 is SGHTA and CDR2 is FQGTGA. In DNA form, the CDR3 reads TGTGCCAGCAGCCAGGACTACCAGGTGGGAGATACGCAGTATTTT. Translating gives CASSQDYQVGDTQYF.

This clonotype turned up a few times. The rearrangement uses TRBV28 and TRBJ1-2; D not certain. V shed 9 bases and J shed 4 bases, with 18 bases lying between them. Germline CDR1 and CDR2: MDHEN and SYDVKM. The CDR3 has 14 residues. The CDR3 spells CASSTAHPIYGYTF. DNA for the CDR3: TGTGCCAGTTCAACAGCCCACCCCATCTATGGCTACACCTTC.

The chain carries TRBV27 and TRBJ2-5; TRBD2 agrees at 7 bases. The CDR3 contains 15 residues. The germline V gene encodes CDR1 MNHEY and CDR2 SMNVEV (reference sequence). V was pared by 2 bases and J by 11 bases, with 14 bases of the junction left unmatched. The CDR3 protein is CASSLLGGSNNEQYF. In nucleotides, the CDR3 is TGTGCCAGCAGTTTACTCGGGGGGTCCAACAATGAGCAGTACTTC.